This section outlines one TCR beta chain sequence together with its context. The sample belongs to a study of shared clonotypes between healthy human individuals. V shed 2 bases and J shed 3 bases, with 17 bases lying between them. The CDR3 contains 16 residues. In germline, CDR1 is SGHKS, CDR2 YYEKEE (reference sequence). Repertoires were generated with immunoSEQ multiplex PCR, while TCRdb's copy carries only in-frame clones and drops some. The profile shows about 680,000 clones, around four fifths of them singletons. This sequence joins TRBV5-5 and TRBJ1-2, with a tentative D call TRBD1 (6 bases). The receptor was derived from a woman aged 25 to 39 in good health. The sequenced sample was memory CD4+ T cells sorted from blood. As to subset: CD45RA-negative fraction. CDR3 residues: CASSFGQGKGDYGYTF. CDR3 bases: TGTGCCAGCAGCTTCGGTCAGGGAAAGGGGGACTATGGCTACACCTTC. The full variable domain, with the rest looked up from reference TRBV5-5 and TRBJ1-2, is DAGVTQSPTHLIKTRGQQVTLRCSPISGHKSVSWYQQVLGQGPQFIFQYYEKEERGRGNFPDRFSARQFPNYSSELNVNALLLGDSALYLCASSFGQGKGDYGYTFGSGTRLTVV.